The 20 T cell receptor beta chains presented below share a single source sample, sequenced in a study of radiation and T cells in renal cell carcinoma. Libraries were prepared by immunoSEQ multiplex PCR; TCRdb keeps only in-frame clonotypes and omits some of them. The sample includes 130,000 or so clones, 75% to 90% of them seen just once. Time point here: baseline pretreatment blood. Treatment in this sample: 15 Gy SBRT to primary tumor, nephrectomy 4 weeks later. Here the sequenced sample was blood, taken from a patient whose treatment included radiotherapy and nephrectomy. Receptor source: a woman aged 45-60 years with renal cell carcinoma.

The chain has TRBV5-4 and TRBJ2-7; D uncertain. From germline, CDR1 is SGHNT and CDR2 YYREEE (reference sequence). Deletions cut 7 bases from V and 1 base from J, with 21 bases between. CDR3 length equals 16 residues. The CDR3 DNA reads as TGTGCCAGCTCCACGGCCCCCCCGACCGGGTCCTACGAGCAGTACTTC. Its translation is CASSTAPPTGSYEQYF.

The chain couples TRBV7-2 to TRBJ2-3; D might be TRBD1 (6 bases). Deletions cut 2 bases from V and 3 bases from J, with 9 bases between. The CDR3 runs 14 residues. The germline V gene has CDR1 SGHTA and CDR2 FQGNSA. This CDR3 reads CASSLNRGTDTQYF. CDR3 DNA: TGTGCCAGCAGCTTAAATAGGGGGACAGATACGCAGTATTTT.

CDR3 loop: CAWGRSQPQHF. In nucleotides, the CDR3 is TGTGCCTGGGGTCGGTCCCAGCCCCAGCATTTT. The rearrangement joins TRBV30 to TRBJ1-5; D is unclear. The CDR3 covers 11 residues. Germline V gene sequence: CDR1 GTSNPN, CDR2 SVGIG (reference sequence). V lost 5 bases and J lost 7, with 9 bases in between.

This sequence joins TRBV5-5 and TRBJ1-4, with D perhaps matching TRBD1 (6 bases). The germline V gene encodes CDR1 SGHKS and CDR2 YYEKEE (reference sequence). CDR3 length: 16 residues. Trimming removed 2 bases at V and 2 bases at J, with 13 bases between. The CDR3 nucleotides are TGTGCCAGCAGCTTCCTTACCGGGGGCACTAATGAAAAACTGTTTTTT. Translation: CASSFLTGGTNEKLFF.

This clone was observed a single time. The V gene is TRBV11-2, the J gene TRBJ1-4; perhaps TRBD1 as D (5 bases). V was clipped by 2 bases and J by 8 bases, with 15 bases between them. CDR1 SGHAT and CDR2 FQNNGV come from the germline V gene. CDR3 length: 15 residues. CDR3 sequence reads: CASSLRAGFEEKLFF. CDR3 DNA: TGTGCCAGCAGCTTACGGGCAGGGTTCGAAGAAAAACTGTTTTTT.

V gene TRBV5-1 combines with J gene TRBJ2-3; TRBD2 aligns across 7 bases. The CDR3 sequence is 14 residues long. Germline V CDR1 and CDR2: SGHRS, YFSETQ. With 1 base clipped from V and 3 bases from J, the junction kept 2 bases outside the gene matches. CDR3 nucleotide sequence: TGCGCCAGCAGCTTGACTAGCGTAACAGATACGCAGTATTTT. Amino acids: CASSLTSVTDTQYF.

The chain employs TRBV28 and TRBJ1-1; D is unclear. Germline loops: CDR1 MDHEN, CDR2 SYDVKM. The CDR3 runs to 15 residues. Deletions cut 2 bases from V and 1 base from J, with 11 bases between. Here the CDR3 reads CASSLKEKGNTEAFF. As DNA, the CDR3 is TGTGCCAGCAGTTTAAAAGAAAAGGGGAACACTGAAGCTTTCTTT.

The J gene is TRBJ2-5, the V gene TRBV5-6; 10 positions match TRBD2. Germline V CDR1 and CDR2: SGHDT, YYEEEE. The ends lost 3 bases at V and 1 base at J; junction bases unmatched: 6. The CDR3 length is 16 residues. This CDR3 is CASSSTTSGFQETQYF. The CDR3, as DNA: TGTGCCAGCAGCTCTACGACTAGCGGGTTCCAAGAGACCCAGTACTTC.

As regards this clone: This same CDR3 is encoded by further DNA sequences in the sample. The rearrangement joins TRBV7-2 to TRBJ1-3; D remains unclear. Trimming stripped 3 bases from V and 0 bases from J, with 9 bases between. The CDR3 runs to 15 residues. Germline V CDR1 and CDR2: SGHTA, FQGNSA. The chain's CDR3 is CASSLGGSSGNTIYF. In nucleotides, the CDR3 is TGTGCCAGCAGCTTGGGAGGGAGCTCTGGAAACACCATATATTTT.

V usage is TRBV7-2 and J usage is TRBJ2-5; unclear D gene. The CDR3 has 14 residues. V lost 5 bases and J 4 bases, leaving 14 bases between the germline ends. Germline V CDR1 and CDR2: SGHTA, FQGNSA. As DNA, the CDR3 is TGTGCCAGCAGCCGTCAGTGGGAATCAGAGACCCAGTACTTC. This gives the protein CASSRQWESETQYF. The full variable domain, with the rest looked up from reference TRBV7-2 and TRBJ2-5, is GAGVSQSPSNKVTEKGKDVELRCDPISGHTALYWYRQSLGQGLEFLIYFQGNSAPDKSGLPSDRFSAERTGGSVSTLTIQRTQQEDSAVYLCASSRQWESETQYFGPGTRLLVL.

This clone has just one count. The rearrangement uses TRBV7-8 and TRBJ2-5; D is perhaps TRBD2 (5 bases). This CDR3 has 14 amino acids. The germline V gene has CDR1 SGHVS and CDR2 FQNEAQ. The ends were cut back, 0 bases at V and 1 base at J, with 6 bases in the middle. CDR3 region: CASSLASAQETQYF. CDR3 sequence (DNA): TGTGCCAGCAGCTTAGCTAGCGCCCAAGAGACCCAGTACTTC.

This chain uses TRBV7-9 with TRBJ2-7; the match to TRBD1 covers 9 bases. Germline lookup yields CDR1 SEHNR and CDR2 FQNEAQ (reference sequence). The V segment lost 5 bases and the J segment 2 bases; nucleotides outside the gene matches: 10. CDR3 length: 16 amino acids. The CDR3 sequence: CASSPGQGWFTYEQYF. In DNA, the CDR3 is TGTGCCAGCAGCCCAGGACAGGGGTGGTTCACCTACGAGCAGTACTTC.

The V call is TRBV7-8, the J call TRBJ1-6, with D possibly TRBD1 on 5 matching bases. The CDR3 covers 14 residues. V lost 6 bases and J 4 bases, leaving 10 bases between the germline ends. The germline V gene encodes CDR1 SGHVS and CDR2 FQNEAQ. The CDR3 DNA is TGTGCCAGCAGTCGCAAGGGGTATAATTCACCCCTCCACTTT. This encodes CASSRKGYNSPLHF.

The rearrangement uses TRBV27 and TRBJ1-1; D unclear. Per the germline V gene, CDR1 is MNHEY and CDR2 is SMNVEV (reference sequence). This CDR3 has 14 amino acids. With 2 bases removed from V and 0 bases from J, the gap between germline ends came to 7 bases. The CDR3 region is CASSLDGMNTEAFF. CDR3 nucleotides: TGTGCCAGCAGTTTAGACGGAATGAACACTGAAGCTTTCTTT.

V is TRBV9 and J is TRBJ2-7, with D perhaps TRBD2 (6 bases). V shed 0 bases and J shed 0 bases, with 10 bases lying between them. Germline V gene sequence: CDR1 SGDLS, CDR2 YYNGEE. The CDR3 length is 15 residues. The CDR3 loop reads CASSVGGVSSYEQYF. The CDR3, as DNA: TGTGCCAGCAGCGTAGGCGGGGTGAGCTCCTACGAGCAGTACTTC.

This chain connects TRBV10-3 to TRBJ2-4; 7 bases are a match to TRBD2. Germline CDR1 ENHRY, CDR2 SYGVKD. The CDR3 covers 18 residues. The junction had 8 bases not matched to a gene; V was cut back by 0 bases and J by 0 bases. Written as DNA, the CDR3 is TGTGCCATCAGTGAGTCGCCTAGCGGCCTATTAGCCAAAAACATTCAGTACTTC. Translated, it gives CAISESPSGLLAKNIQYF.

This clone was picked up a small number of times. This rearrangement joins TRBV18 to TRBJ1-4; D might be TRBD1 (5 bases). V lost 0 bases to trimming and J lost 7 bases, with 12 bases between them. Germline values: CDR1 KGHSH, CDR2 LQKENI. The CDR3 is 15 amino acids. Written as DNA, the CDR3 is TGTGCCAGCTCACCACCTCTCAGGGCGGGTGAAAAACTGTTTTTT. This codes for CASSPPLRAGEKLFF. Looking up the rest from reference TRBV18 and TRBJ1-4 gives the full variable domain: NAGVMQNPRHLVRRRGQEARLRCSPMKGHSHVYWYRQLPEEGLKFMVYLQKENIIDESGMPKERFSAEFPKEGPSILRIQQVVRGDSAAYFCASSPPLRAGEKLFFGSGTQLSVL.

V usage is TRBV5-1 and J usage is TRBJ1-2, with unresolved D. CDR1 and CDR2 from the germline V gene are SGHRS and YFSETQ. The CDR3 has 13 residues. V was trimmed by 0 bases and J by 5 bases, leaving 8 bases between them. CDR3 region: CASSLEQLYGYTF. DNA of the CDR3: TGCGCCAGCAGCTTGGAACAACTATATGGCTACACCTTC.

The chain is built from TRBV6-1 and TRBJ1-5; 7 bases are shared with TRBD1. The V gene end was trimmed by 5 bases and the J gene end by 1 base; junction bases not matched to a gene: 5. The V gene's germline CDR1 is MNHNS and CDR2 SASEGT. The CDR3 is made up of 15 amino acids. The CDR3 is CASSQLRGSNQPQHF. The CDR3, as DNA: TGTGCCAGCAGTCAACTCAGGGGGAGCAATCAGCCCCAGCATTTT.

This chain uses TRBV27 with TRBJ1-5; the D is unclear. Germline assignment: CDR1 MNHEY and CDR2 SMNVEV (reference sequence). The CDR3 sequence is 15 residues long. V lost 1 base and J 0 bases, leaving 7 bases between the germline ends. The CDR3 DNA reads TGTGCCAGCAGTTTATTTGCATATAGCAATCAGCCCCAGCATTTT. It specifies CASSLFAYSNQPQHF.